This TCR beta chain originates from a study of immune evolution from preneoplasia to lung adenocarcinoma. Sequencing was performed with immunoSEQ multiplex PCR; in TCRdb, only in-frame clones are kept and a portion is missing. The repertoire includes some 15,000 clones, about four fifths of them detected once, and roughly 3% sits in the top ten. This CDR3 is built from 13 residues. Per germline, CDR1 GTSNPN and CDR2 SVGIG (reference sequence). Trimming pared 3 bases from V and 9 bases from J, leaving 15 bases between. V usage is TRBV30 and J usage is TRBJ1-5; D is perhaps TRBD1 (5 bases). The sequencing input was FFPE minimally invasive lung adenocarcinoma tissue. The TCR comes from a person aged 55 to 79 with lung adenocarcinoma. Written as DNA, the CDR3 is TGTGCCTGGAGCCCGGGGGTTATTTGGCCCCAGCATTTT. Protein: CAWSPGVIWPQHF.